A single sample gave rise to the 6 T cell receptor beta chains below, sequenced in a study of T-cell memory formation after mild COVID-19. TCRdb reprocessed the 5' RACE reads with MiXCR, giving one entry per CDR3 protein. Of about 400,000 distinct CDR3 sequences detected, around an eighth appear once; the ten largest clones hold 20% to 25%. The source material was PBMCs or a T cell subset sorted from them (not recorded which). These receptors all come from a man between 18 and 35 years old who had mild COVID-19 (a few samples of this study predate the infection). Cell type and time point are not known.

This clonotype was seen only a few times. The chain uses TRBV6-2 or TRBV6-3 and TRBJ2-7; 8 bases fit TRBD2. Germline V gene data show CDR1 as MNHEY and CDR2 as SVGEGT. Trimming cost V 6 bases and J 2 bases; bases outside gene matches: 9. The CDR3 is 15 amino acids. The CDR3 bases are TGTGCCAGCAGGGGCTACGGGGGGGAGCCCTACGAGCAGTACTTC. The encoded protein is CASRGYGGEPYEQYF.

CDR3 sequence reads: CSASPRVFNTEAFF. The CDR3 region has the DNA TGCAGTGCTAGTCCAAGGGTTTTTAACACTGAAGCTTTCTTT. The chain combines TRBV20-1 with TRBJ1-1; D gene uncertain. This CDR3 is 14 amino acids long. The V end was cut by 3 bases, the J end by 2 bases, with 13 bases between. CDR1 is DFQATT, CDR2 SNEGSKA, per germline (reference sequence).

The J gene is TRBJ2-1, the V gene TRBV4-2, with 8 nucleotides matching TRBD2. This CDR3 has 16 amino acids. The V gene end was trimmed by 4 bases and the J gene end by 5 bases; junction bases not matched to a gene: 10. CDR1 is LGHNA, CDR2 YNFKEQ, per germline. The DNA for the CDR3 is TGTGCCAGCAGCCCTTATCTAGCGGGTTCAGACAATGAGCAGTTCTTC. Its translation: CASSPYLAGSDNEQFF.

The chain uses TRBV12-3 or TRBV12-4 and TRBJ1-5, with D perhaps matching TRBD1 (5 bases). The CDR3 loop spans 13 amino acids. Trimming took off 3 bases at V and 6 bases at J, with 9 bases between the two ends. The CDR3: CASSLHRSQPQHF. The CDR3, as DNA: TGTGCCAGCAGTTTGCACAGGTCTCAGCCCCAGCATTTT.

This clonotype has only a few counts. The rearrangement joins TRBV9 to TRBJ1-1; TRBD1 aligns across 8 bases. Germline assignment: CDR1 SGDLS and CDR2 YYNGEE. V was clipped by 4 bases and J by 6 bases; unmatched bases: 8. CDR3 length: 14 amino acids. The CDR3 DNA follows: TGTGCCAGCAGCCCGGACAGGGTGAGGGCTGAAGCTTTCTTT. It codes for CASSPDRVRAEAFF.

The table lists this clonotype with a few counts. The chain carries TRBV5-5 and TRBJ2-3, with 7 positions matching TRBD2. V lost 7 bases, J lost 2 bases, and 7 bases stayed unmatched. The CDR3 contains 14 residues. In germline, CDR1 is SGHKS, CDR2 YYEKEE (reference sequence). DNA for the CDR3: TGTGCCAGCTCGAGCGGGGCATACACAGATACGCAGTATTTT. As protein: CASSSGAYTDTQYF.